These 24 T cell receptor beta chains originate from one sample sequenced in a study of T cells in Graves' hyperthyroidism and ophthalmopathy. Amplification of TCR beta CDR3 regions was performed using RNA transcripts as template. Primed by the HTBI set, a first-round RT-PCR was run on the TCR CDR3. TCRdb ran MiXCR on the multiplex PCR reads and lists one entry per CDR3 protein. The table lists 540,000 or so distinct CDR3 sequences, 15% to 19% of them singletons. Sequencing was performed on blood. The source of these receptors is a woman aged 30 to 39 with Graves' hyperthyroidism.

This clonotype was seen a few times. The CDR3 DNA sequence: TGTGCCATCAGCGTCGGGACTAGCGGGATTTCGGGCAATGAGCAGTTCTTC. Translating gives CAISVGTSGISGNEQFF. The genes are TRBV10-3 and TRBJ2-1; 13 bases match TRBD2. Per germline, CDR1 ENHRY and CDR2 SYGVKD. The CDR3 contains 17 residues. The V gene end was trimmed by 6 bases and the J gene end by 6 bases; junction bases not matched to a gene: 11.

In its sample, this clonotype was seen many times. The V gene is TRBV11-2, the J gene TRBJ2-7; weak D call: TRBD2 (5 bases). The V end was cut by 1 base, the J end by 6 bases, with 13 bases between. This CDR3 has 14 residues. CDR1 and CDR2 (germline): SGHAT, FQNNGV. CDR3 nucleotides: TGTGCCAGCAGCTTAGTCCCCGGACTCGGCGAGCAGTACTTC. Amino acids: CASSLVPGLGEQYF.

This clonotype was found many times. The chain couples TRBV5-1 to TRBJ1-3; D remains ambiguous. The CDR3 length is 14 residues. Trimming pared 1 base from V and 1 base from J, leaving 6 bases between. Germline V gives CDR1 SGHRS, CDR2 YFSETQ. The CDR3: CASSLFASGNTIYF. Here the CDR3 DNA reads TGCGCCAGCAGCTTGTTTGCTTCTGGAAACACCATATATTTT.

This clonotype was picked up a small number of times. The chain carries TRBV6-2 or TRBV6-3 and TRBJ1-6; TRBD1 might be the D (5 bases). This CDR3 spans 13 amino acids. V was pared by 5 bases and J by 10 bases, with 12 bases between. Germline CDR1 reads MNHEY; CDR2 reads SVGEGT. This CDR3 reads CASSRGRDSPLHF. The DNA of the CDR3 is TGTGCCAGCAGTCGGGGGAGGGACTCACCCCTCCACTTT.

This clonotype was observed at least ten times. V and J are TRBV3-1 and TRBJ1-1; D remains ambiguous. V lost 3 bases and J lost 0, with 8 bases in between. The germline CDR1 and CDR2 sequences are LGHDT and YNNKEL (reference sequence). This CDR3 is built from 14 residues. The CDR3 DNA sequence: TGTGCCAGCAGCCAGGGAACAATGAACACTGAAGCTTTCTTT. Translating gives CASSQGTMNTEAFF.

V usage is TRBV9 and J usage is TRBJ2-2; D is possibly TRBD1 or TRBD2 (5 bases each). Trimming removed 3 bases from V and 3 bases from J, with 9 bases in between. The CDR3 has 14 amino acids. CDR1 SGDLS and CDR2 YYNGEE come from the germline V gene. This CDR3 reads CASSAGPDTGELFF. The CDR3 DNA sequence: TGTGCCAGCAGCGCGGGGCCCGACACCGGGGAGCTGTTTTTT. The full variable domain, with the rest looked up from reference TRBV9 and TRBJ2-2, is DSGVTQTPKHLITATGQRVTLRCSPRSGDLSVYWYQQSLDQGLQFLIQYYNGEERAKGNILERFSAQQFPDLHSELNLSSLELGDSALYFCASSAGPDTGELFFGEGSRLTVL.

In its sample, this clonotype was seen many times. The CDR3 here is CSAVGDPTEAFF. CDR3 in DNA: TGCAGTGCGGTAGGGGATCCCACTGAAGCTTTCTTT. This chain links TRBV20-1 with TRBJ1-1, with a weak D call TRBD1 (5 bases). V was shortened by 6 bases and J by 4 bases, with 12 bases between the two germline ends. The CDR3 covers 12 residues. Per the germline V gene, CDR1 is DFQATT and CDR2 is SNEGSKA (reference sequence).

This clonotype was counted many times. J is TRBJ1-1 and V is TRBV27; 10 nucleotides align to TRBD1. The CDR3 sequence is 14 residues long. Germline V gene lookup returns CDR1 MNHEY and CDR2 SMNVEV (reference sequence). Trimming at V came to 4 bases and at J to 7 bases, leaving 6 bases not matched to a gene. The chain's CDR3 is CASSSGTGDLEAFF. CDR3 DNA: TGTGCCAGCAGTTCAGGGACAGGGGACCTTGAAGCTTTCTTT.

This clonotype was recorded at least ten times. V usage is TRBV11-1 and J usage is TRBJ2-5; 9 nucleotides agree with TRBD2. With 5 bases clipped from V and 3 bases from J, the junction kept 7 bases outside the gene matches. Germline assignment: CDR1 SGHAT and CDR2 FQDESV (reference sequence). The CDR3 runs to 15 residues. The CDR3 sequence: CASSLEASGEETQYF. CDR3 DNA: TGTGCCAGCAGCCTGGAGGCTAGCGGGGAAGAGACCCAGTACTTC.

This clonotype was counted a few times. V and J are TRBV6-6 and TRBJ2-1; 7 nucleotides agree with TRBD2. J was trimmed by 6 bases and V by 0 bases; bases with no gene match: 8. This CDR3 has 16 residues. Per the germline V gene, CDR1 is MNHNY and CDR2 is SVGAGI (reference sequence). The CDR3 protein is CASSYSGGGLINEQFF. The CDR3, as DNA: TGTGCCAGCAGTTACTCGGGGGGGGGTTTGATCAATGAGCAGTTCTTC.

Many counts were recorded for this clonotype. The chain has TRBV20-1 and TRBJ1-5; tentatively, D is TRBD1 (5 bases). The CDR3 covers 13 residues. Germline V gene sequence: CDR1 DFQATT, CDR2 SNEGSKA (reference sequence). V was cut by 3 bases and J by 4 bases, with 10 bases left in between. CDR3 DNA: TGCAGTGCTAGGGGGGAGCCGAATCAGCCCCAGCATTTT. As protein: CSARGEPNQPQHF.

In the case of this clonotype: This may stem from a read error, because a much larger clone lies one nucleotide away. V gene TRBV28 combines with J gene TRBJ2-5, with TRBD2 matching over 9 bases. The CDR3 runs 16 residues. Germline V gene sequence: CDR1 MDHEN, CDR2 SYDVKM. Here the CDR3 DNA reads TGTGCCAGCAGTTTCCCCGGGACTAGCTTCCAAGAGACCCGGTACTTC. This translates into CASSFPGTSFQETRYF.

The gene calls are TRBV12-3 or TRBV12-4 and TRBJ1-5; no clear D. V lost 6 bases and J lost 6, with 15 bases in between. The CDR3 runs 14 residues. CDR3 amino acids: CASSVGSSIQPQHF. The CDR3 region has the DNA TGTGCCAGCAGCGTAGGGAGTTCGATTCAGCCCCAGCATTTT.

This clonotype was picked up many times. Written as DNA, the CDR3 is TGTGCCAGCACCCTCGCGGCCGTTCCACACGAGCAGTACTTC. This encodes CASTLAAVPHEQYF. This sequence joins TRBV6-1 and TRBJ2-7; D ambiguous. The CDR3 covers 14 residues. Trimming shortened V by 7 bases and J by 5 bases, and 18 bases separated the two germline ends. CDR1 is MNHNS and CDR2 is SASEGT in the germline V gene.

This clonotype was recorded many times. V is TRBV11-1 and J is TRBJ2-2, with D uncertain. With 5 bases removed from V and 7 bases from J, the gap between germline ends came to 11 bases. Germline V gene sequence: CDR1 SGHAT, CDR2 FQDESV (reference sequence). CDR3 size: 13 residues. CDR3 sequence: CASSPQLGGELFF. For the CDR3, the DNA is TGTGCCAGCAGCCCCCAATTGGGCGGGGAGCTGTTTTTT.

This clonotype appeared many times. The CDR3 loop reads CASSLEALGDTQYF. CDR3 coding DNA: TGCGCCAGCAGCTTGGAAGCGCTGGGGGATACGCAGTATTTT. V is TRBV5-1 and J is TRBJ2-3; D call uncertain. In germline, CDR1 is SGHRS, CDR2 YFSETQ. V lost 0 bases to trimming and J lost 6 bases, with 11 bases between them. The CDR3 runs to 14 residues. Complete variable domain (other parts from reference TRBV5-1 and TRBJ2-3): KAGVTQTPRYLIKTRGQQVTLSCSPISGHRSVSWYQQTPGQGLQFLFEYFSETQRNKGNFPGRFSGRQFSNSRSEMNVSTLELGDSALYLCASSLEALGDTQYFGPGTRLTVL.

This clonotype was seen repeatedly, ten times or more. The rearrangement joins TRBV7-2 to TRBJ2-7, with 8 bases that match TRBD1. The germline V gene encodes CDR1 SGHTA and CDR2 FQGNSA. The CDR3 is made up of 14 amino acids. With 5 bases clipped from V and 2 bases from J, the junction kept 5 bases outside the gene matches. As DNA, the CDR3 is TGTGCCAGCAGCGCGGGACAGGCGGCCTACGAGCAGTACTTC. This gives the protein CASSAGQAAYEQYF.

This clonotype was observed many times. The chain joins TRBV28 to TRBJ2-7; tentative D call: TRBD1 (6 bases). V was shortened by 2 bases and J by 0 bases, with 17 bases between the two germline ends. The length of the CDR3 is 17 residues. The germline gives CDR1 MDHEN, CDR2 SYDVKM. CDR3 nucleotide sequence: TGTGCCAGCAGTTTACTTCACTACCGGACAGACTCCTACGAGCAGTACTTC. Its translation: CASSLLHYRTDSYEQYF.

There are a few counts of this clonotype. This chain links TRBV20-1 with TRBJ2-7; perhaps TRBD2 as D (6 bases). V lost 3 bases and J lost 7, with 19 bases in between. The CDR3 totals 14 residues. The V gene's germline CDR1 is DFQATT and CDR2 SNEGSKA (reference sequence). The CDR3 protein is CSARPPPSVREQYF. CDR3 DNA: TGCAGTGCTAGGCCCCCTCCTAGCGTTCGAGAGCAGTACTTC.

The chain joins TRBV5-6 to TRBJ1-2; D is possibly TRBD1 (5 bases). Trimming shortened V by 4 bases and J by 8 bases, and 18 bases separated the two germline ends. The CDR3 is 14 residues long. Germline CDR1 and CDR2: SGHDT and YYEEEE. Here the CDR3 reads CASSVRGDQRGYTF. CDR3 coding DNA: TGTGCCAGCAGCGTAAGAGGGGATCAACGGGGCTACACCTTC.

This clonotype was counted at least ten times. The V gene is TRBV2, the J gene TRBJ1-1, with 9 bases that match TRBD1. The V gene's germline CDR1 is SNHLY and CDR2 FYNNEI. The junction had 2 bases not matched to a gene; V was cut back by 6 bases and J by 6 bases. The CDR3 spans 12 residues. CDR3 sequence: CASRRQGAEAFF. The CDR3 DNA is TGTGCCAGCAGACGACAGGGGGCTGAAGCTTTCTTT. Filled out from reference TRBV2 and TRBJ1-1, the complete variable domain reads EPEVTQTPSHQVTQMGQEVILRCVPISNHLYFYWYRQILGQKVEFLVSFYNNEISEKSEIFDDQFSVERPDGSNFTLKIRSTKLEDSAMYFCASRRQGAEAFFGQGTRLTVV.

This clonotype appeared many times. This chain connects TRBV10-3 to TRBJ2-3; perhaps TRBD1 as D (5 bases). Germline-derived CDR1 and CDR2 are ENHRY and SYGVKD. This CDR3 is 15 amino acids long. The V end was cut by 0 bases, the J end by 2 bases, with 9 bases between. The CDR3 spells CAISESRTNTDTQYF. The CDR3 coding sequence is TGTGCCATCAGTGAGTCCAGGACAAACACAGATACGCAGTATTTT.

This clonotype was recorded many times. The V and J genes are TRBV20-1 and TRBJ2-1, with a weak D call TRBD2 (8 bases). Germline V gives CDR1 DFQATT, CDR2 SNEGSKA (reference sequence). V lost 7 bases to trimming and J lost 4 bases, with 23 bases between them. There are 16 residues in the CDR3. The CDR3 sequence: CSEGASGGPHYNEQFF. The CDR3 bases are TGCAGTGAGGGGGCCTCGGGAGGGCCTCATTACAATGAGCAGTTCTTC.

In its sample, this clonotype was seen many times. CDR3 coding DNA: TGTGCCAGCAGCCAGCGATACAATGAGCAGTTCTTC. Translating it yields CASSQRYNEQFF. This sequence joins TRBV7-2 and TRBJ2-1; D unresolved. The CDR3 loop spans 12 amino acids. V was clipped by 5 bases and J by 4 bases, with 6 bases between them. Germline V CDR1 and CDR2: SGHTA, FQGNSA. The variable domain in full, completed from reference TRBV7-2 and TRBJ2-1, reads GAGVSQSPSNKVTEKGKDVELRCDPISGHTALYWYRQSLGQGLEFLIYFQGNSAPDKSGLPSDRFSAERTGGSVSTLTIQRTQQEDSAVYLCASSQRYNEQFFGPGTRLTVL.